Shown below are 21 T cell receptor beta chains from a single sample sequenced in a study of blood T cell repertoires in COVID-19 (dated by TCRdb to the early 2020s). The library was built by means of the immunoSEQ multiplex PCR assay. This is the immuneACCESS table as TCRdb keeps it, with only in-frame sequences that have V and J called. A part of the clones is gone; compared with another copy, unresolved V genes explain less than half, and the rest is unexplained. The sample table records about 220,000 clones; 85% of these occur just once. More than 2% of the sample goes to the ten largest clones. Input material: peripheral blood. These receptors were collected from a woman between 70 and 85 years old with COVID-19, enrolled during active disease.

V usage is TRBV11-3 and J usage is TRBJ1-1; TRBD1 is a possible D gene (5 bases). This CDR3 comprises 16 residues. Between the trimmed V and J ends, which lost 0 bases and 4 bases, there was a span of 15 bases. CDR1 and CDR2 (germline): SGHNT, YENEEA. This CDR3 is CASSLDGRLGLTEAFF. CDR3 DNA: TGTGCCAGCAGCTTAGATGGGCGCTTGGGGCTCACTGAAGCTTTCTTT.

The V gene is TRBV19, the J gene TRBJ1-3, with TRBD1 matching 8 bases. This CDR3 has 15 amino acids. Germline-derived CDR1 and CDR2 are LNHDA and SQIVND (reference sequence). The V and J ends lost 4 bases and 4 bases, in that order; junction bases with no gene match: 6. In DNA, the CDR3 is TGTGCCAGTAGTACACGACAGGGGATGGGAAACACCATATATTTT. Its translation: CASSTRQGMGNTIYF.

This clone was found once. The chain is built from TRBV5-8 and TRBJ1-2; D is uncertain. CDR1 is SGHTS and CDR2 is YDEGEE in the germline V gene. V shed 4 bases and J shed 0 bases, with 4 bases lying between them. The length of the CDR3 is 12 residues. CDR3 coding DNA: TGTGCCAGCAGCGTAGCTAACTATGGCTACACCTTC. It translates to CASSVANYGYTF.

The V and J genes are TRBV18 and TRBJ1-1; TRBD1 might be the D (6 bases). The germline V gene has CDR1 KGHSH and CDR2 LQKENI. The CDR3 is made up of 16 amino acids. V lost 1 base and J lost 0, with 12 bases in between. CDR3 sequence: CASSPLGTFMNTEAFF. DNA for the CDR3: TGTGCCAGCTCACCACTCGGGACATTCATGAACACTGAAGCTTTCTTT.

CDR3 coding DNA: TGTGCCAGCTCAGGACCCGGGACAGGGGAGAGGGGCACTGAAGCTTTCTTT. The encoded protein is CASSGPGTGERGTEAFF. The V gene is TRBV18, the J gene TRBJ1-1; TRBD1 aligns across 10 bases. The CDR3 has 17 residues. Losses at the gene ends were 5 bases for V and 4 bases for J; bases not matched to a gene: 13. The germline V gene encodes CDR1 KGHSH and CDR2 LQKENI.

The V and J genes are TRBV6-5 and TRBJ1-1; D gene ambiguous. Germline values: CDR1 MNHEY, CDR2 SVGAGI. CDR3 length: 12 amino acids. V dropped 8 bases and J dropped 5 bases, with 12 bases sitting between them. CDR3 in DNA: TGTGCCAGCGCAAACGGTCCGACTGAAGCTTTCTTT. Its protein product is CASANGPTEAFF.

The chain carries TRBV5-4 and TRBJ2-3; the match to TRBD2 covers 10 bases. The germline gives CDR1 SGHNT, CDR2 YYREEE (reference sequence). The junction had 5 bases not matched to a gene; V was cut back by 2 bases and J by 5 bases. The CDR3 loop spans 15 amino acids. The CDR3 DNA reads TGTGCCAGCAGCTTAGCGGGGGGGCAGGTAGATACGCAGTATTTT. Translating it yields CASSLAGGQVDTQYF.

V and J are TRBV25-1 and TRBJ1-5, with TRBD1 matching over 9 bases. Germline assignment: CDR1 MGHDK and CDR2 SYGVNS. The ends lost 6 bases at V and 6 bases at J; junction bases unmatched: 12. This CDR3 is 16 amino acids long. The DNA for the CDR3 is TGTGCCAGCAGGGCTAGCGTGGGGACAGGGCTTCAGCCCCAGCATTTT. Its protein is CASRASVGTGLQPQHF.

The rearrangement uses TRBV7-9 and TRBJ2-7; 8 bases agree with TRBD1. Germline-derived CDR1 and CDR2 are SEHNR and FQNEAQ (reference sequence). The CDR3 runs to 16 residues. Trimming cost V 3 bases and J 3 bases; bases outside gene matches: 10. CDR3 in DNA: TGTGCCAGCAGCTTTGAAACCGGGACAGGTTTCTACGAGCAGTACTTC. Protein: CASSFETGTGFYEQYF.

This clone was counted only a few times. CDR3 sequence reads: CASSQDLMGLAANTGELFF. The CDR3 bases are TGCGCCAGCAGCCAAGATCTAATGGGACTAGCGGCGAACACCGGGGAGCTGTTTTTT. The rearrangement links TRBV4-3 to TRBJ2-2, with 11 positions matching TRBD2. The V gene end was trimmed by 0 bases and the J gene end by 0 bases; junction bases not matched to a gene: 6. From germline, CDR1 is LGHNA and CDR2 YSLEER. The CDR3 has 19 residues.

The J gene is TRBJ2-2, the V gene TRBV18; D may be TRBD2 (5 bases). Germline V gene data show CDR1 as KGHSH and CDR2 as LQKENI. The germline V and J ends were trimmed by 2 bases and 5 bases, with 15 bases remaining between them. The CDR3 has 16 amino acids. CDR3 protein: CASSPKALPGTGELFF. As DNA, the CDR3 is TGTGCCAGCTCACCAAAGGCATTGCCGGGGACCGGGGAGCTGTTTTTT.

J is TRBJ1-6 and V is TRBV19, with D perhaps TRBD1 (5 bases). Germline-derived CDR1 and CDR2 are LNHDA and SQIVND (reference sequence). This CDR3 is 17 amino acids long. Trimming removed 0 bases at V and 8 bases at J, with 17 bases between. The CDR3 DNA is TGTGCCAGTAGTATAGAGCAAAGGGGTTTATGGGATTCACCCCTCCACTTT. This sequence encodes CASSIEQRGLWDSPLHF.

CDR3 in amino acids: CASSLGRLEQYF. The CDR3 bases are TGTGCCAGCAGCTTGGGGAGGCTCGAGCAGTACTTC. The rearrangement uses TRBV5-8 and TRBJ2-7, with D possibly TRBD2 on 5 matching bases. Germline values: CDR1 SGHTS, CDR2 YDEGEE. V lost 0 bases, J lost 6 bases, and 7 bases lay in between. The CDR3 runs to 12 residues.

This clone was detected a few times. This chain connects TRBV19 to TRBJ2-7, with 11 bases that match TRBD2. Per germline, CDR1 LNHDA and CDR2 SQIVND (reference sequence). This CDR3 spans 17 amino acids. The V and J ends lost 5 bases and 4 bases, in that order; junction bases with no gene match: 13. The CDR3 DNA sequence: TGTGCCAGTAGTTCAACTCTCTCACTAGCGGGAGTTTACGAGCAGTACTTC. Amino acids: CASSSTLSLAGVYEQYF. The full variable domain, completed using reference TRBV19 and TRBJ2-7, is DGGITQSPKYLFRKEGQNVTLSCEQNLNHDAMYWYRQDPGQGLRLIYYSQIVNDFQKGDIAEGYSVSREKKESFPLTVTSAQKNPTAFYLCASSSTLSLAGVYEQYFGPGTRLTVT.

The J gene is TRBJ1-3, the V gene TRBV7-2; 7 nucleotides match TRBD1. CDR1 and CDR2 (germline): SGHTA, FQGNSA. This CDR3 is 15 amino acids long. Unmatched junction bases numbered 8, after V lost 5 bases and J lost 4 bases. This chain's CDR3 is CASSVTGTDGNTIYF. CDR3 coding DNA: TGTGCCAGCAGCGTAACCGGGACAGACGGAAACACCATATATTTT.

The chain is built from TRBV6-5 and TRBJ2-7, with D possibly TRBD1 on 5 matching bases. The CDR3 runs to 15 residues. With 5 bases removed from V and 4 bases from J, the gap between germline ends came to 18 bases. CDR1 and CDR2 from the germline V gene are MNHEY and SVGAGI. This chain's CDR3 is CASSPRVSYMYEQYF. The CDR3, as DNA: TGTGCCAGCAGTCCCAGGGTAAGCTATATGTACGAGCAGTACTTC.

The genes are TRBV7-9 and TRBJ2-2; TRBD2 matches 7 bases. Trimming took 7 bases from V and 3 from J; bases not matched to a gene: 11. The CDR3 runs 16 residues. From germline, CDR1 is SEHNR and CDR2 FQNEAQ (reference sequence). The CDR3, as DNA: TGTGCCAGCACCCCCCCCGGGACTACTCACACCGGGGAGCTGTTTTTT. Translated, it gives CASTPPGTTHTGELFF. The full variable domain, its missing parts supplied by reference TRBV7-9 and TRBJ2-2, is DTGVSQNPRHKITKRGQNVTFRCDPISEHNRLYWYRQTLGQGPEFLTYFQNEAQLEKSRLLSDRFSAERPKGSFSTLEIQRTEQGDSAMYLCASTPPGTTHTGELFFGEGSRLTVL.

The chain employs TRBV10-3 and TRBJ2-3; 14 bases align to TRBD2. Trimming cost V 7 bases and J 0 bases; bases outside gene matches: 6. CDR1 and CDR2 (germline): ENHRY, SYGVKD. CDR3 length equals 17 residues. The CDR3 DNA sequence: TGTGCCATCACCCTCGGGACTAGCGGGGGCAGCACAGATACGCAGTATTTT. Its translation: CAITLGTSGGSTDTQYF.

J is TRBJ2-5 and V is TRBV6-5; no clear D gene. The CDR3 covers 14 residues. Germline CDR1 MNHEY, CDR2 SVGAGI. Trimming pared 6 bases from V and 5 bases from J, leaving 16 bases between. CDR3 residues: CASSPISRSETQYF. As DNA, the CDR3 is TGTGCCAGCAGCCCAATTTCTAGGAGTGAGACCCAGTACTTC.

The sample holds one count of this clone. The genes are TRBV12-5 and TRBJ1-5; weak D call: TRBD1 (5 bases). The CDR3 consists of 14 residues. CDR1 and CDR2 from the germline V gene are LGHNT and FRNRAP. V dropped 1 base and J dropped 2 bases, with 6 bases sitting between them. DNA of the CDR3: TGTGCTAGTGGTTTGGGACAGCGCAATCAGCCCCAGCATTTT. This codes for CASGLGQRNQPQHF.

The chain uses TRBV7-2 and TRBJ2-5; maybe TRBD2 (7 bases). The germline V gene encodes CDR1 SGHTA and CDR2 FQGNSA. Trimming pared 3 bases from V and 6 bases from J, leaving 17 bases between. The CDR3 is 15 amino acids. CDR3 sequence (DNA): TGTGCCAGCAGCTTTAGGTGGGGGGGCCGGAAGACCCAGTACTTC. This translates into CASSFRWGGRKTQYF.